Each of the 7 T cell receptor beta chains below was sequenced from the same sample in a study of shared clonotypes between healthy human individuals. Profiling relied on immunoSEQ multiplex PCR, and the TCRdb table lists in-frame clones only, not all of them. The sample lists 1.4 million to 1.5 million clones, about 96% occurring once. Material: naive CD4+ T cells sorted from blood. Described subset: CD45RA+ positively selected. The receptors were gathered from a man aged 25 to 40 in good health.

For this clone: Since no conserved phenylalanine or tryptophan closes the CDR3, a read error is the likely cause. No DNA is shown, since the ends of the CDR3 on it are uncertain; the CDR3 is the one TCRdb lists. The J gene is TRBJ1-4, the V gene TRBV25-1. With termini counted, the CDR3 has 9 amino acids. CDR1 is MGHDK, CDR2 SYGVNS, per germline. CDR3 protein: CASSEGVKV.

The gene calls are TRBV7-8 and TRBJ1-5; TRBD1 is a possible D gene (6 bases). CDR1 is SGHVS, CDR2 FQNEAQ, per germline. Trimming cost V 5 bases and J 4 bases, with 21 bases left between them. The CDR3 consists of 17 residues. Here the CDR3 reads CASSPWGGLGGNQPQHF. In DNA, the CDR3 is TGTGCCAGCAGCCCCTGGGGGGGGCTGGGTGGGAATCAGCCCCAGCATTTT.

CDR3 in DNA: TGCGCCAGCAGCCCAGGGGCAGGCACTGGAAACACCATATATTTT. Translated, it gives CASSPGAGTGNTIYF. The rearrangement uses TRBV5-1 and TRBJ1-3; D may be TRBD1 (6 bases). The length of the CDR3 is 15 residues. Trimming cost V 4 bases and J 2 bases, with 13 bases left between them. Germline CDR1 SGHRS, CDR2 YFSETQ.

The gene calls are TRBV5-1 and TRBJ2-1, with D unresolved. Trimming pared 4 bases from V and 0 bases from J, leaving 11 bases between. The CDR3 covers 15 residues. Germline-derived CDR1 and CDR2 are SGHRS and YFSETQ. DNA of the CDR3: TGCGCCAGCAGCCCAACGGTGGGCTCCTACAATGAGCAGTTCTTC. Its translation: CASSPTVGSYNEQFF.

This rearrangement joins TRBV2 to TRBJ2-1; unclear D gene. Germline loops: CDR1 SNHLY, CDR2 FYNNEI. The CDR3 totals 13 residues. The V end was cut by 7 bases, the J end by 5 bases, with 12 bases between. The CDR3 DNA reads as TGTGCCAGCACTCCGGACCTTGACAATGAGCAGTTCTTC. The encoded protein is CASTPDLDNEQFF. The whole variable domain, filled in from reference TRBV2 and TRBJ2-1, reads EPEVTQTPSHQVTQMGQEVILRCVPISNHLYFYWYRQILGQKVEFLVSFYNNEISEKSEIFDDQFSVERPDGSNFTLKIRSTKLEDSAMYFCASTPDLDNEQFFGPGTRLTVL.

This clone was counted a single time. The rearrangement uses TRBV30 and TRBJ1-5; no definite D call. Trimming removed 1 base from V and 7 bases from J, with 14 bases in between. The germline V gene has CDR1 GTSNPN and CDR2 SVGIG (reference sequence). CDR3 length: 14 amino acids. The CDR3 sequence is CAWSAHGLGQPQHF. In DNA form, the CDR3 reads TGTGCCTGGAGTGCTCATGGTTTGGGCCAGCCCCAGCATTTT.

This chain connects TRBV15 to TRBJ2-1, with unresolved D. Germline V lookup: CDR1 LNHNV, CDR2 YYDKDF (reference sequence). This CDR3 is built from 14 residues. V was trimmed by 1 base and J by 6 bases, leaving 10 bases between them. DNA of the CDR3: TGTGCCACCAGCAGAGGTGGTCTCCCCAATGAGCAGTTCTTC. It is translated as CATSRGGLPNEQFF.